The T cell receptor (beta chain) described here comes from a study of blood T cell repertoires in COVID-19 (TCRdb year 2020). About the investigation overall: Samples covering the acute and convalescent phases of COVID-19 were provided by collaborators in the United States, Italy and Spain. The prospective study material was composed of cDNA or gDNA derived from T cells, B-cell-depleted T cells, or PBMCs. Deeply sampled blood TCRbeta repertoires from subjects exposed to, actively infected with, or recovered from COVID-19 were included in the dataset. The repertoires were released in a freely available public database intended as a resource for research on the immune response to SARS-CoV-2. Samples were obtained from the ongoing ImmuneRACE study (first 160 participants) and from roughly 1,300 subjects provided by 6 global collaborators. Sample metadata almost always included a de-identified subject ID, COVID-19 status, age in years and sex. Where HLA class I and class II types were available, the types were taken from metadata supplied by the sample provider, not from assay-based typing.

Results and caveats for the whole study, not just this receptor: The amount of clinical and demographic metadata varied by source and participant and was provided uncurated.

The collaborating institutions used their own protocols to collect whole blood in K2EDTA tubes. For TCRbeta analysis, collaborators shipped samples in one of three forms: frozen whole blood, isolated PBMCs, or DNA extracted from either of those sample types. CDR1 and CDR2 (MNHNS, SASEGT) derive from the germline V gene. There are 14 amino acids in the CDR3, from cysteine to phenylalanine inclusive. Only the CDR3 region is kept as DNA, spanning 42 bases read in frame from base 1. Trimming costs V 1 base and J 5 bases, and their ends lie 11 bases apart. This clone was recorded only once. The antigen it binds to is not known. Within one base of it there is no much larger clone, and no base qualities were kept. TCRbeta CDR3 regions were amplified from genomic DNA using the immunoSEQ Assay, a bias-controlled multiplex PCR. In the paper's pipeline: Within the assay, amplification of reference gene primers was used to estimate how many nucleated cells each sample contained. To quantify the absolute abundance of each unique TCRbeta CDR3 rearrangement, sequence reads were collapsed and filtered. Productive Simpson clonality was computed per sample as the square root of Simpson's diversity index over productive rearrangements. What TCRdb holds here is the immuneACCESS table cut down to in-frame rearrangements. Part of the clones is not present; checked against another copy, under half of the missing clones reflect an unresolved V gene, and the others are unexplained. The D gene and trimming were derived from the DNA, and the V and J assignments and clone size from that table. The sample profile shows about 180,000 clones; over 80% of them were found once. Jointly, the top ten make up roughly 9% of the sample.

Source material: peripheral blood. The origin of this receptor is a woman in her 70s with acute or convalescent COVID-19. The sequence is built from TRBV6-1 and TRBJ2-5; possibly the D gene is TRBD2, per 5 matching bases. Read as DNA, the sequence is TGTGCCAGCAGTGAAGAACTAGGGCTGGAGACCCAGTACTTC. The resulting protein is CASSEELGLETQYF.